This TCR beta chain is drawn from a study of regulatory T cells in long-lasting Graves disease listed by TCRdb under 2021. With regard to the full study: Newly diagnosed Graves' disease patients had taken antithyroid drugs for less than 3 months. Peripheral blood TCR sequencing and RNA sequencing compared persistent Graves' disease patients with newly diagnosed Graves' disease patients. The study was conducted in China and was registered as a clinical trial. A total of approximately 35 samples underwent TCR sequencing: around 13 from persistent and about 20 from newly diagnosed Graves' disease patients.

As encoded in the germline V gene, CDR1 is SGHRS while CDR2 is YFSETQ. The CDR3 sequence holds 15 residues, the cysteine and phenylalanine included. Kept here is only the CDR3 DNA, which spans 45 bases and is read in frame from base 1. Relative to germline, V is missing 0 bases and J is missing 15 bases, with 13 bases of the junction outside any gene match. Only a few counts were recorded for this clonotype. The antigen it binds to is not known. No per-base quality is available; no much larger clone lies one base away. The paper as a whole reports these results and caveats: Preferential use of TRBV28, TRBJ1-2 and TRBJ2-5 was observed in persistent disease, whereas TRBV20-1 and TRBJ2-1 were favored in newly diagnosed disease. The authors acknowledged the small sample size as a limitation that may reduce accuracy. Only the TCR beta chain was sequenced and analyzed. Only peripheral blood was studied, because thyroid tissue, the primary lesion, was inaccessible. Persistent Graves' disease patients showed lower TCR Shannon entropy and fewer highly expanded clones than newly diagnosed patients, suggesting clonal expansion. More public clonotypes were shared among persistent patients (around 2,600) than among newly diagnosed patients (roughly 1,000).

The time point tag for this specimen amounts to: newly diagnosed GD, antithyroid drugs for less than 3 months. For both TCR sequencing and RNA sequencing, RNA was extracted from PBMCs using TRIzol. Graves' disease was diagnosed according to American Thyroid Association guidelines. Recruitment of patients was carried out at an endocrinology department in Xi'an, China. Each patient gave approximately 10 milliliters of peripheral blood, collected in an EDTA anticoagulant tube. Ficoll Paque Plus density gradient separation was used to isolate PBMCs, and no additional T cell sorting was done. An Agilent 2100 Bioanalyzer and agarose gel were used to assess RNA quality, and a NanoDrop 2000 was used to measure RNA concentration. Libraries were constructed by multiplex PCR. These reads were obtained on an Illumina HiSeq 4000. CDR3 regions were amplified by Arm-PCR with iRepertoire HTBI primers to construct TCR beta libraries. Gel purification was performed on PCR products prior to sequencing. The paper's processing steps were these. Across samples, fewer than 70 TRBV and 13 to 15 TRBJ segments were identified and used for gene usage analysis of CDR3 amino acid clonotypes. COPE and FqMerger were used to merge filtered high-quality paired reads into contigs. Contigs were aligned with BLAST to IMGT TRBV, TRBD and TRBJ reference genes, and CDR3 was defined per IMGT. Clonotypes above 0.1% frequency were classified as highly expanded clones. Shannon entropy served as the measure of repertoire diversity, while the Gini coefficient captured V-J evenness. Public clonotypes were defined as clonotypes shared by more than one individual. The raw public data were reprocessed by TCRdb itself: fastp quality trimming at Q25, MiXCR clonotype calling, in-frame beta chains only. Entries that share a CDR3 protein sequence are merged under the most common genes and DNA. TCRdb, not the authors, supplied the V and J calls. The sample table records 680,000 or so distinct CDR3 sequences; roughly 16% of these occur just once. Around 18% of the sample lies in the top ten.

The same data also contributed to another study, on T cells in Graves' hyperthyroidism and ophthalmopathy. As described in the second report: A patient counted as having stable Graves' hyperthyroidism if no progression to ophthalmopathy occurred over 18 months of follow-up. Hyperthyroidism patients were newly diagnosed, with disease duration under 2 months, and aged 18 to 65 years. Patients with uncontrolled infections, other autoimmune diseases, pregnancy or lactation were excluded. Diagnoses relied on clinical symptoms, serum thyroxine and TRAb, thyroid ultrasound and orbital computed tomography. The TCR CDR3 was subjected to a first round of RT-PCR using the HTBI primer set and the Qiagen OneStep RT-PCR kit. Most expanded thyroid clonotypes (frequency above 0.001) were also found in blood, which suggests that blood repertoires may mirror thyroid immune responses. In cross-validation, a model built on a 13 V-J signature told ophthalmopathy apart from stable hyperthyroidism with 85% to 90% sensitivity and roughly 83% specificity, and in testing the same model reached 80%/75%. During validation, the model predicted progression to ophthalmopathy a median of about 6.3 months ahead of onset, with around 70% sensitivity and roughly 72% specificity. To identify TCR V-J signatures that set the groups apart, the researchers used a discovery cohort of 100 patients, made up of 40 to 45 with Graves' ophthalmopathy and 57 with stable Graves' hyperthyroidism. Prospective prediction of ophthalmopathy was tested in an independent validation cohort consisting of 18 hyperthyroidism patients and 15 to 17 patients who later progressed to ophthalmopathy. The roughly 91 discovery patients were randomly divided into training and test sets at a 7:3 ratio. In addition, the study compared T-cell repertoires in thyroid tissue and in blood from five to seven Graves' hyperthyroidism patients. Following sampling, methimazole starting at 30 mg daily was given to hyperthyroidism patients, and high-dose intravenous methylprednisolone was given to ophthalmopathy patients. A second multiplex PCR round built the libraries, followed by size selection and purification. Sequencing of the libraries was done on an Illumina HiSeq2000 using paired-end 100 bp reads. SOAPnuke was used to process the raw data, with reads discarded if the reads contained adapters or uncalled bases, had a mean Phred below 15, or lacked an exact constant-primer or identifier match. COPE v1.2.5 was used to merge the high-quality paired reads, and each unique nucleotide sequence was defined as a clonotype. MiTCR v1.1 was used to align clonotypes to the IMGT TRBV, TRBD and TRBJ reference segments. Analysis was restricted to V-J combinations with a frequency above 0.0001, which covered 98% to 99.2% of repertoires. A TCS score was defined as the ratio between F50 (clonal expansion) and ExV (chaos), using BLOSUM62-based TCRdist between CDR3 peptides within each V-J. Welch's t-statistics and random forest reduced just over 500 V-J features to 13, which were used in a naive Bayes classifier (R e1071). Sample size was not statistically predetermined, and blinding of investigators to group allocation was not performed. TCR Vbeta CDR3 sequencing of roughly 140 peripheral blood samples (approximately 44 ophthalmopathy, about 74 hyperthyroidism and some 17 progressor patients) is reported in the paper.

The starting material was peripheral blood mononuclear cells (PBMCs), obtained at new diagnosis, from a patient treated with antithyroid drugs. Rearrangement joined TRBV5-1 to TRBJ2-1, with TRBD2 matching 9 junction bases. This TCR was sampled from a woman aged 25-40 years with Graves disease. Donor details come from another sample of the same person, matched by shared clones. The CDR3 region: CASSLDNASGILRFF. The DNA sequence is as follows: TGCGCCAGCAGCTTGGATAACGCTAGCGGGATCCTCCGGTTCTTC.